These 10 T cell receptor beta chains were sequenced from one sample in a study of T cells in Graves' hyperthyroidism and ophthalmopathy. Amplified TCR beta CDR3 regions came from RNA transcripts. An initial round of RT-PCR targeting the TCR CDR3 relied on the HTBI primer set. Using its own MiXCR run on the multiplex PCR reads, TCRdb lists one record per CDR3 protein. The profile shows roughly 300,000 distinct CDR3 sequences, roughly 20% of them singletons. The material sequenced was blood. The receptors derive from a woman in her fifties or sixties with Graves' hyperthyroidism.

This clonotype turned up a few times. The chain couples TRBV3-1 to TRBJ1-2; D not certain. This CDR3 has 12 amino acids. Trimming stripped 2 bases from V and 8 bases from J, with 9 bases between. CDR1 is LGHDT, CDR2 YNNKEL, per germline (reference sequence). This CDR3 is CASSQRSEGYTF. The DNA for the CDR3 is TGTGCCAGCAGCCAAAGGAGTGAGGGCTACACCTTC. Combining the CDR3 with reference TRBV3-1 and TRBJ1-2 gives the whole variable domain DTAVSQTPKYLVTQMGNDKSIKCEQNLGHDTMYWYKQDSKKFLKIMFSYNNKELIINETVPNRFSPKSPDKAHLNLHINSLELGDSAVYFCASSQRSEGYTFGSGTRLTVV.

This clonotype was counted at least ten times. The chain links TRBV20-1 to TRBJ2-7; 9 bases map to TRBD2. The V and J ends lost 5 bases and 3 bases, in that order; junction bases with no gene match: 11. Germline loops: CDR1 DFQATT, CDR2 SNEGSKA (reference sequence). The CDR3 is made up of 15 amino acids. In DNA form, the CDR3 reads TGCAGTGCTCCCCGGGCGGGGACTAGCAACTACGAGCAGTACTTC. Protein: CSAPRAGTSNYEQYF.

V usage is TRBV29-1 and J usage is TRBJ1-1; no firm D call. Germline V gene data show CDR1 as SQVTM and CDR2 as ANQGSEA. Trimming pared 4 bases from V and 1 base from J, leaving 7 bases between. The CDR3 length is 12 residues. The CDR3 reads CSVGPGNTEAFF. The CDR3, as DNA: TGCAGCGTTGGACCTGGGAACACTGAAGCTTTCTTT. Using reference TRBV29-1 and TRBJ1-1 for the parts outside the CDR3, the full variable domain is SAVISQKPSRDICQRGTSLTIQCQVDSQVTMMFWYRQQPGQSLTLIATANQGSEATYESGFVIDKFPISRPNLTFSTLTVSNMSPEDSSIYLCSVGPGNTEAFFGQGTRLTVV.

This sequence joins TRBV6-1 and TRBJ2-3; TRBD2 matches at 9 bases. V was clipped by 5 bases and J by 3 bases; unmatched bases: 0. CDR3 size: 13 residues. Germline V gene lookup returns CDR1 MNHNS and CDR2 SASEGT. The CDR3 is CASSTSGTDTQYF. Written as DNA, the CDR3 is TGTGCCAGCAGTACTAGCGGGACAGATACGCAGTATTTT.

This chain joins TRBV5-4 and TRBJ2-3, with D uncertain. The CDR3 has 16 amino acids. V was shortened by 4 bases and J by 2 bases, with 17 bases between the two germline ends. Germline loops: CDR1 SGHNT, CDR2 YYREEE (reference sequence). The CDR3 protein is CASSRPSGLHTDTQYF. CDR3 in DNA: TGTGCCAGCAGCCGCCCGTCTGGGCTACACACAGATACGCAGTATTTT. The variable domain in full, completed from reference TRBV5-4 and TRBJ2-3, reads ETGVTQSPTHLIKTRGQQVTLRCSSQSGHNTVSWYQQALGQGPQFIFQYYREEENGRGNFPPRFSGLQFPNYSSELNVNALELDDSALYLCASSRPSGLHTDTQYFGPGTRLTVL.

CDR3 sequence: CASSPLAGAPSYEQYF. CDR3 DNA: TGTGCCAGCAGCCCTCTAGCGGGAGCACCTTCCTACGAGCAGTACTTC. The genes are TRBV7-3 and TRBJ2-7, with 10 bases that match TRBD2. CDR1 is SGHTA, CDR2 FQGTGA, per germline. The CDR3 length is 16 residues. V gave up 5 bases and J gave up 1 base; unmatched junction bases: 8.

Many counts were recorded for this clonotype. This chain links TRBV30 with TRBJ2-1; 7 bases are a match to TRBD2. The CDR3 covers 14 residues. Trimming cost V 2 bases and J 9 bases; bases outside gene matches: 10. Germline V CDR1 and CDR2: GTSNPN, SVGIG (reference sequence). The CDR3 spells CAWSTLVGGGEQFF. The CDR3 DNA sequence: TGTGCCTGGAGTACACTGGTTGGCGGGGGTGAGCAGTTCTTC.

This chain uses TRBV19 with TRBJ1-2; D is uncertain. Germline lookup yields CDR1 LNHDA and CDR2 SQIVND (reference sequence). This CDR3 spans 12 amino acids. Trimming cost V 4 bases and J 4 bases, with 7 bases left between them. The CDR3 is CASSSRTYGYTF. The CDR3 DNA reads TGTGCCAGTAGTAGCAGAACCTATGGCTACACCTTC.

This clonotype was recorded a few times. V is TRBV12-3 or TRBV12-4 and J is TRBJ2-1; D not resolved. The CDR3 contains 15 residues. Trimming cost V 2 bases and J 5 bases, with 13 bases left between them. The CDR3 DNA sequence: TGTGCCAGCAGTTTACTCCCAGGAAGGGACAATGAGCAGTTCTTC. Translating it yields CASSLLPGRDNEQFF.

The chain is built from TRBV6-1 and TRBJ1-5; D remains unclear. From germline, CDR1 is MNHNS and CDR2 SASEGT. V was trimmed by 2 bases and J by 15 bases, leaving 11 bases between them. This CDR3 spans 11 amino acids. The CDR3 DNA follows: TGTGCCAGCAGTGAAACCGGTTATGGGCATTTT. Translating it yields CASSETGYGHF.